A selection of T cell receptor beta chains follows, all from one sample in a study of T cell responses to AZD1222 COVID-19 vaccine. Here immunoSEQ multiplex PCR was the method, and the copy in TCRdb shows in-frame clones only, minus some. This table has under 200,000 clones, 90% to 95% appearing once. The sample here was peripheral blood, taken on day 0 of AZD1222 vaccination. The receptors stem from an adult in good health. Each CDR3 is given with its conserved first and last residue. D genes are given only for firm matches. Size tells how often a clone was seen (once, few, many) or the class of an expanded clone, and some rows leave it out.

CASSLGQGVSYEQYF TGTGCCAGCAGCCTCGGACAGGGGGTGTCTTACGAGCAGTACTTC TRBJ2-7 TRBD1 TRBV7-2 .
CATSDTSGGARDTQYF TGTGCCACCAGTGACACTAGCGGGGGGGCACGCGATACGCAGTATTTT TRBJ2-3 TRBD2 TRBV24-1 .
CAWSKSGDQPQHF TGTGCCTGGAGTAAATCAGGGGATCAGCCCCAGCATTTT TRBJ1-5 . TRBV30 .
CASSYSIPPQNTIYF TGTGCCAGCAGTTACTCGATCCCACCGCAGAACACCATATATTTT TRBJ1-3 . TRBV6-2/TRBV6-3 .
CASSYLGTGSDEQYF TGTGCCAGCAGTTACCTCGGGACAGGGTCCGACGAGCAGTACTTC TRBJ2-7 TRBD1 TRBV6-2/TRBV6-3 .
CASSPGVATGELFF TGTGCCAGCAGCCCGGGGGTGGCCACCGGGGAGCTGTTTTTT TRBJ2-2 . TRBV25-1 .
CASSNRTREAFF TGTGCCAGCAGTAACCGAACCAGGGAAGCTTTCTTT TRBJ1-1 . TRBV7-9 once
CASSFVLTGGRYEQYF TGTGCCAGCAGTTTTGTACTTACAGGGGGTCGCTACGAGCAGTACTTC TRBJ2-7 TRBD1 TRBV28 once
CASSVAGGGRELFF TGTGCCAGCAGTGTGGCAGGGGGCGGCAGGGAGCTGTTTTTT TRBJ2-2 TRBD1 TRBV28 .
CASSGGTPGEAFF TGTGCCAGCAGCGGGGGGACACCCGGTGAAGCTTTCTTT TRBJ1-1 . TRBV9 .
CASSQGGAGETQYF TGCGCCAGCAGCCAAGGGGGCGCCGGGGAGACCCAGTACTTC TRBJ2-5 . TRBV4-1 .
CASSIGDSGANVLTF TGTGCTAGCAGCATAGGGGACTCTGGGGCCAACGTCCTGACTTTC TRBJ2-6 . TRBV7-7 .
CAINQASQVDGYTF TGTGCCATCAACCAGGCTAGTCAGGTGGATGGCTACACCTTC TRBJ1-2 . TRBV10-3 .
CASSENGKDQPQHF TGTGCCAGCAGTGAGAACGGGAAGGACCAGCCCCAGCATTTT TRBJ1-5 . TRBV2 .
CASSLVLYRNEQFF TGTGCCAGCAGCTTAGTTTTATATAGGAATGAGCAGTTCTTC TRBJ2-1 . TRBV7-8 .
CASSLRTITNTGELFF TGTGCCAGCAGCCTTAGGACAATCACGAACACCGGGGAGCTGTTTTTT TRBJ2-2 . TRBV11-3 .